The text below deals with one T cell receptor (beta chain). The antigen is not known. The assay was immunoSEQ multiplex PCR, and TCRdb's table has in-frame clones only and misses some. This sample carries 21,000 or so clones, around 80% of them seen once, and the ten largest clones take around 30%. This sample is drawn from a study of CD4 T cells in relation to SARS-CoV-2 and coronaviruses. Study at large: After roughly 11 days of antigen culture, PBMC TCR beta CDR3s were sequenced. Whole-study findings and limits: Samples before the pandemic and after infection were not matched within any donor.

This CDR3 contains 15 residues. In germline, CDR1 is LNHDA, CDR2 SQIVND (reference sequence). Trimming shortened V by 3 bases and J by 1 base, and 12 bases separated the two germline ends. Unexposed donor CD4+ T cells date from about 2011-2018, before the COVID-19 pandemic. CD4+ T cells were isolated from the cells after around 10 days of culture. PBMCs were plated at two million per well in IL-2-containing medium. The sample was CD4+ T cells from PBMCs, cultured in vitro. V is TRBV19 and J is TRBJ2-5; a weak D match, TRBD2 (6 bases). This clonotype originated in a human donor in good health. Here the CDR3 DNA reads TGTGCCAGTAGTATGCGGGGTACGTTCCAAGAGACCCAGTACTTC. It codes for CASSMRGTFQETQYF.